The 5 T cell receptor beta chains in this list originate from one sample, sequenced in a study of cytomegalovirus exposure and HLA in healthy donors. It was with 60 Vbeta and 13 Jbeta primers that the PCR ran. TCRdb keeps only in-frame clones here, not all; method: immunoSEQ multiplex PCR. The data show 80,000 to 100,000 clones, with around four fifths seen just once and 6% to 8% held by the top ten. Sequenced: PBMCs. Receptors originate from a man aged 25 to 45 in good health and CMV-seronegative.

The chain employs TRBV6-1 and TRBJ1-5, with no clear D. The V gene's germline CDR1 is MNHNS and CDR2 SASEGT. V gave up 2 bases and J gave up 4 bases, with 15 bases separating them. The CDR3 is made up of 16 amino acids. CDR3 loop: CASSESRGFLNQPQHF. As DNA, the CDR3 is TGTGCCAGCAGTGAATCTCGGGGATTTTTAAATCAGCCCCAGCATTTT.

The chain combines TRBV11-2 with TRBJ1-4; D gene ambiguous. Trimming stripped 1 base from V and 4 bases from J, with 10 bases between. CDR3 length: 15 residues. The germline V gene has CDR1 SGHAT and CDR2 FQNNGV. The CDR3 sequence: CASSLGRSVNEKLFF. The DNA for the CDR3 is TGTGCCAGCAGCTTAGGGCGGAGTGTTAATGAAAAACTGTTTTTT.

The chain carries TRBV5-1 and TRBJ1-3; D unclear. The V end was cut by 0 bases, the J end by 1 base, with 8 bases between. This CDR3 comprises 15 residues. Per the germline V gene, CDR1 is SGHRS and CDR2 is YFSETQ. CDR3 residues: CASSLDAESGNTIYF. The CDR3 DNA is TGCGCCAGCAGCTTGGATGCTGAGTCTGGAAACACCATATATTTT.

This clone has more than one count but fewer than ten. The chain carries TRBV5-5 and TRBJ2-3; 8 bases match TRBD2. The J segment lost 5 bases and the V segment lost 0 bases, leaving 11 bases of the junction unmatched. Germline lookup yields CDR1 SGHKS and CDR2 YYEKEE (reference sequence). The CDR3 consists of 17 residues. CDR3 nucleotide sequence: TGTGCCAGCAGCTTGGGGTTGCCGGGGGGGCCGGGAGATACGCAGTATTTT. Translation: CASSLGLPGGPGDTQYF.

This clone was found once. The V and J genes are TRBV6-5 and TRBJ2-7; 8 bases fit TRBD1. Trimming cost V 5 bases and J 7 bases; bases outside gene matches: 7. This CDR3 comprises 13 residues. The germline CDR1 and CDR2 sequences are MNHEY and SVGAGI. The CDR3 DNA reads as TGTGCCAGCAGTCCAGGGGGCCCTTGGGAGCAGTACTTC. Translated: CASSPGGPWEQYF.